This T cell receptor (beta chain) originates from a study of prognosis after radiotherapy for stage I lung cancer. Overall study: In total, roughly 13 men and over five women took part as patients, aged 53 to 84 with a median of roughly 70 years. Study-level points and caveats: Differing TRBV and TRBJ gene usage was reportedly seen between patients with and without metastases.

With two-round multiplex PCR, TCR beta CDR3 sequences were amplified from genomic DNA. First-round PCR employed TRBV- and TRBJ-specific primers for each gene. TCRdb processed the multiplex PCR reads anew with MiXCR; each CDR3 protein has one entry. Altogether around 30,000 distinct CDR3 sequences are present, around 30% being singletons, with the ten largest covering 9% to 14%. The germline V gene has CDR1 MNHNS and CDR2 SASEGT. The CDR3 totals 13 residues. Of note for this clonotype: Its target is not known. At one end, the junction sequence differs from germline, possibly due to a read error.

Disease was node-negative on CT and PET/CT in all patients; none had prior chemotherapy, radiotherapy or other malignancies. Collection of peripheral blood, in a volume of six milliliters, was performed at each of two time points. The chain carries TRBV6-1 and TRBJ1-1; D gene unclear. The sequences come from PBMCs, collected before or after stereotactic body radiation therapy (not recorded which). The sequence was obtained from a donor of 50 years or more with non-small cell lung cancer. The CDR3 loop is CTSYLEPDTEAFF. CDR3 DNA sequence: TGTACCAGTTACTTAGAACCTGACACTGAAGCTTTCTTT.